This T cell receptor beta chain was found in a study of CD8+ T cells in alopecia areata. RNA extraction was followed by reverse transcription into cDNA, which acted as the sequencing template. The repertoire was sequenced with immunoSEQ multiplex PCR; TCRdb's copy has only in-frame clones and lacks some. This repertoire shows 95,000 to 100,000 clones, just under 60% found once; its top ten account for around 15%. The CDR3 runs 15 residues. Germline lookup yields CDR1 MGHDK and CDR2 SYGVNS. V was clipped by 2 bases and J by 4 bases, with 11 bases between them. The treatment was: oral pan-JAK inhibitor, 5-10 mg twice daily.

The chain uses TRBV25-1 and TRBJ1-4; TRBD1 is a possible D gene (5 bases). The sample consisted of CD8+ T cells sorted from blood, taken at approximately week 55, from a patient treated with tofacitinib. The origin of this receptor is a human donor with alopecia areata. In DNA form, the CDR3 reads TGTGCCAGCAGTGAACCGGGACGGATTAATGAAAAACTGTTTTTT. This encodes CASSEPGRINEKLFF. Supplemented by reference TRBV25-1 and TRBJ1-4, the full variable domain reads EADIYQTPRYLVIGTGKKITLECSQTMGHDKMYWYQQDPGMELHLIHYSYGVNSTEKGDLSSESTVSRIRTEHFPLTLESARPSHTSQYLCASSEPGRINEKLFFGSGTQLSVL.